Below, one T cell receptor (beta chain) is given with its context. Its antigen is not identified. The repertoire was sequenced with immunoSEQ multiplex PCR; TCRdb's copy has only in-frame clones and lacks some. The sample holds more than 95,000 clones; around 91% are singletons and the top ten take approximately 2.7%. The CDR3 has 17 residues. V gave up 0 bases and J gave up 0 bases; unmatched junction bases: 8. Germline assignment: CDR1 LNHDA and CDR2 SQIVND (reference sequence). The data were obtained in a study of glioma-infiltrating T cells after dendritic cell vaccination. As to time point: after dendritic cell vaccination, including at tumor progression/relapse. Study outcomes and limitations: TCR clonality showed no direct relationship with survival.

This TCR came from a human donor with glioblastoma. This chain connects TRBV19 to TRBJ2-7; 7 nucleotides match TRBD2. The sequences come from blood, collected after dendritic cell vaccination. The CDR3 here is CASSIDRASGTSYEQYF. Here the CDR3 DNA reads TGTGCCAGTAGTATAGATAGGGCTAGCGGAACCTCCTACGAGCAGTACTTC.